The TCR beta chain described here comes from a study of CD8 T cells in ankylosing spondylitis. By quantitative 5'-RACE with molecular barcodes, the TCR beta libraries were made. TCRdb used MiXCR to reprocess the 5' RACE reads, holding one entry per CDR3 protein. Seen here are roughly 240,000 distinct CDR3 sequences, 32% observed once, and the top ten hold around 4.2%. Germline-derived CDR1 and CDR2 are SGHVS and FNYEAQ. After removal of 5 bases from V and 7 bases from J, the junction contained 4 bases not matched to a gene. This CDR3 contains 13 residues. Study results and limitations: In ankylosing spondylitis patients, matched synovial fluid reportedly showed significant enrichment of disease-linked clones. A CD8+ phenotype characterized the disease-linked clones, which were relatively rare in peripheral blood.

As to this clonotype: Its antigen is currently unknown.

The receptor was derived from a male donor with ankylosing spondylitis or in good health (not recorded which). The chain links TRBV7-6 to TRBJ2-1, with 8 bases identical to TRBD1. Sequencing was carried out using blood, either unsorted or a sorted T cell fraction (not recorded which). CDR3 DNA: TGTGCCAGCAGCATCCACAGGGGGAATGAGCAGTTCTTC. Amino acid sequence: CASSIHRGNEQFF.